Following are 2 T cell receptor beta chains from one sample sequenced in a study of T cells after posttransplantation cyclophosphamide. A marrow graft followed busulfan-fludarabine conditioning, with cyclophosphamide on days +3 and +4. Clones were read by immunoSEQ multiplex PCR, and TCRdb kept only the in-frame ones, dropping some. The repertoire holds around 22,000 clones, with approximately 87% as singletons. Here the sequenced sample was PBMCs, taken after allogeneic stem cell transplant with posttransplant cyclophosphamide. The receptors shown here come from a female patient under 45 who received an allogeneic stem cell transplant from an unrelated donor, was CMV-positive, and had no GVHD. These T cells may partly come from the graft donor.

The chain links TRBV27 to TRBJ1-6; D call uncertain. V lost 1 base and J 5 bases, leaving 6 bases between the germline ends. This CDR3 contains 14 residues. From germline, CDR1 is MNHEY and CDR2 SMNVEV (reference sequence). CDR3 bases: TGTGCCAGCAGTTTATTCGGGGATAATTCACCCCTCCACTTT. It codes for CASSLFGDNSPLHF.

This clone was seen a few times. J is TRBJ1-3 and V is TRBV5-4; no firm D call. CDR3 length: 14 amino acids. The germline V gene encodes CDR1 SGHNT and CDR2 YYREEE (reference sequence). The V and J ends lost 0 bases and 5 bases respectively, with 9 bases between them. CDR3 region: CASSLAGGRNTIYF. The CDR3 DNA is TGTGCCAGCAGCTTGGCCGGCGGGCGAAACACCATATATTTT.